The 18 T cell receptor beta chains given below trace back to one sample, sequenced in a study of naive and memory T cell subsets. Both TRBC1 and TRBC2 were covered by a beta constant-region primer of two equimolar oligonucleotides. Nested alpha and beta constant-region primers with the SP2 primer drove four PCR rounds on ligated cDNA. TCRdb analysed the UMI-ligation and nested PCR reads with MiXCR anew, one entry per CDR3 protein. Of 150,000 or so distinct CDR3 sequences in the sample, 20% to 25% were seen once. No antigen is known for these receptors. The study, taken as a whole, reports: A few larger clonotypes appeared in naive repertoires, especially CD8, possibly memory cells re-expressing CD45RA.

Sequencing was carried out using naive CD4+ T cells from blood. Receptor source: a human donor in good health.

This clonotype was observed a handful of times. As DNA, the CDR3 is TGTGCCAGCAGTCGAGCGGCCTCCTACGAGCAGTACTTC. It encodes CASSRAASYEQYF. The V gene is TRBV27, the J gene TRBJ2-7; D possibly corresponds to TRBD2 (5 bases). Per the germline V gene, CDR1 is MNHEY and CDR2 is SMNVEV (reference sequence). CDR3 length: 13 residues. The V end was cut by 5 bases, the J end by 0 bases, with 8 bases between.

Many counts were recorded for this clonotype. V usage is TRBV20-1 and J usage is TRBJ2-1, with 9 bases matching TRBD2. Germline V gives CDR1 DFQATT, CDR2 SNEGSKA (reference sequence). The V segment lost 0 bases and the J segment 6 bases; nucleotides outside the gene matches: 6. The length of the CDR3 is 15 residues. CDR3 sequence reads: CSARDSGTSFNEQFF. For the CDR3, the DNA is TGCAGTGCTAGAGATTCCGGGACTAGCTTCAATGAGCAGTTCTTC.

V is TRBV28 and J is TRBJ2-5, with 8 positions matching TRBD1. Germline V gene data show CDR1 as MDHEN and CDR2 as SYDVKM. V trimming: 6 bases; J trimming: 4 bases; junction bases outside the gene matches: 4. There are 13 residues in the CDR3. CDR3 in amino acids: CASSPDRGETQYF. As DNA, the CDR3 is TGTGCCAGCAGCCCCGACAGGGGAGAGACCCAGTACTTC.

V usage is TRBV28 and J usage is TRBJ1-1; 7 bases match TRBD1. The ends lost 5 bases at V and 4 bases at J; junction bases unmatched: 10. The CDR3 extends over 15 amino acids. CDR1 and CDR2 from the germline V gene are MDHEN and SYDVKM. The CDR3 reads CASSLEGALGTEAFF. The DNA of the CDR3 is TGTGCCAGCAGTCTTGAGGGGGCCTTGGGCACTGAAGCTTTCTTT.

This clonotype was seen only a few times. For the CDR3, the DNA is TGCAGCGCCGGGAAGGGGAGCTCCTACAATGAGCAGTTCTTC. Protein: CSAGKGSSYNEQFF. V and J are TRBV29-1 and TRBJ2-1, with D perhaps assigned TRBD1 or TRBD2 (5 bases each). Trimming took off 7 bases at V and 0 bases at J, with 13 bases between the two ends. Germline-derived CDR1 and CDR2 are SQVTM and ANQGSEA. CDR3 length: 14 amino acids.

The chain links TRBV27 to TRBJ1-1; D gene unclear. The CDR3 totals 13 residues. From germline, CDR1 is MNHEY and CDR2 SMNVEV (reference sequence). The germline V and J ends were trimmed by 2 bases and 0 bases, with 4 bases remaining between them. CDR3 protein: CASSLKVNTEAFF. The CDR3 nucleotides are TGTGCCAGCAGTTTAAAGGTGAACACTGAAGCTTTCTTT.

V and J are TRBV28 and TRBJ2-7; TRBD1 aligns across 10 bases. Per the germline V gene, CDR1 is MDHEN and CDR2 is SYDVKM. The length of the CDR3 is 15 residues. Trimming cost V 5 bases and J 5 bases; bases outside gene matches: 9. The CDR3 loop is CASSAGTGALHEQYF. CDR3 sequence (DNA): TGTGCCAGCAGTGCCGGGACAGGGGCTCTGCACGAGCAGTACTTC.

The chain links TRBV4-2 to TRBJ2-3; 8 bases match TRBD2. The CDR3 loop spans 14 amino acids. Germline lookup yields CDR1 LGHNA and CDR2 YNFKEQ. Trimming cost V 4 bases and J 5 bases; bases outside gene matches: 5. CDR3 loop: CASSLGTRQDTQYF. The CDR3 bases are TGTGCCAGCAGCCTGGGGACTAGGCAAGATACGCAGTATTTT.

This chain links TRBV27 with TRBJ1-2, with D uncertain. With 8 bases removed from V and 3 bases from J, the gap between germline ends came to 19 bases. The germline V gene encodes CDR1 MNHEY and CDR2 SMNVEV (reference sequence). The CDR3 extends over 15 amino acids. The CDR3 DNA reads TGTGCCAGCGCCCGCGGGCAGCGTATAGACTATGGCTACACCTTC. Translation: CASARGQRIDYGYTF.

The gene calls are TRBV6-5 and TRBJ1-4, with D perhaps TRBD1 (6 bases). Germline V gives CDR1 MNHEY, CDR2 SVGAGI. There are 16 residues in the CDR3. The germline V and J ends were trimmed by 6 bases and 8 bases, with 22 bases remaining between them. CDR3 nucleotide sequence: TGTGCCAGCAGCCTGACCGGGACAACGGGACGAGAAAAACTGTTTTTT. This codes for CASSLTGTTGREKLFF.

This clonotype was seen many times. The chain joins TRBV29-1 to TRBJ2-7, with 7 bases aligning to TRBD1. J lost 4 bases, V lost 0 bases, and 6 bases had no gene match. Looked up from germline, CDR1 is SQVTM and CDR2 is ANQGSEA. There are 14 residues in the CDR3. For the CDR3, the DNA is TGCAGCGTTGAAGAAGCCGGGACAGCTTACGAGCAGTACTTC. It encodes CSVEEAGTAYEQYF.

J is TRBJ1-1 and V is TRBV20-1; a weak D match, TRBD1 (5 bases). The CDR3 covers 12 residues. Trimming cost V 3 bases and J 1 base, with 6 bases left between them. Germline values: CDR1 DFQATT, CDR2 SNEGSKA (reference sequence). CDR3 bases: TGCAGTGCTAGGAGGGGGAACACTGAAGCTTTCTTT. As protein: CSARRGNTEAFF.

This clonotype was recorded a few times. The chain couples TRBV6-2 or TRBV6-3 to TRBJ2-3; D perhaps matches TRBD2 (6 bases). CDR3 length: 11 amino acids. V lost 6 bases, J lost 6 bases, and 7 bases lay in between. Germline V gene lookup returns CDR1 MNHEY and CDR2 SVGEGT. CDR3 in amino acids: CASREGDTQYF. The CDR3 DNA sequence: TGTGCCAGCAGGGAGGGGGATACGCAGTATTTT.

The rearrangement links TRBV12-3 or TRBV12-4 to TRBJ2-5, with D maybe TRBD1 (5 bases). V was cut by 1 base and J by 3 bases, with 6 bases left in between. This CDR3 has 13 amino acids. The DNA for the CDR3 is TGTGCCAGCAGTTTAGGCAGGGAAGAGACCCAGTACTTC. Protein product: CASSLGREETQYF.

The chain links TRBV5-1 to TRBJ2-7; 7 positions agree with TRBD2. CDR3 length equals 13 residues. J lost 4 bases, V lost 1 base, and 2 bases had no gene match. The germline V gene encodes CDR1 SGHRS and CDR2 YFSETQ. CDR3 region: CASSLSGEYEQYF. CDR3 in DNA: TGCGCCAGCAGCTTGAGCGGGGAGTACGAGCAGTACTTC.

About this clonotype: Compared with germline, one end of the junction differs, possibly owing to a read error. CDR3 DNA sequence: TGTGCCAGCAGCCTAGCGGGCCTAGGAACCTACGAGCAGTACTTC. Amino acids: CASSLAGLGTYEQYF. The rearrangement uses TRBV7-9 and TRBJ2-7; 8 bases are shared with TRBD2. Germline values: CDR1 SEHNR, CDR2 FQNEAQ (reference sequence). There are 15 residues in the CDR3.

V gene TRBV28 combines with J gene TRBJ1-1, with TRBD1 as a possible D gene (6 bases). Between the trimmed V and J ends, which lost 6 bases and 0 bases, there was a span of 11 bases. Germline V gives CDR1 MDHEN, CDR2 SYDVKM. There are 14 residues in the CDR3. The CDR3 coding sequence is TGTGCCAGCAGCTCCGGACAGCTGAACACTGAAGCTTTCTTT. It is translated as CASSSGQLNTEAFF.

This clonotype was observed a handful of times. The chain employs TRBV20-1 and TRBJ2-3, with D uncertain. Between the trimmed V and J ends, which lost 0 bases and 0 bases, there was a span of 10 bases. Per germline, CDR1 DFQATT and CDR2 SNEGSKA (reference sequence). The CDR3 runs 15 residues. CDR3 region: CSARDIVTSTDTQYF. The CDR3 DNA reads TGCAGTGCTAGAGATATAGTAACTAGCACAGATACGCAGTATTTT.